Detailed here is one T cell receptor (beta chain). The antigen is unknown. Libraries were prepared by immunoSEQ multiplex PCR; TCRdb keeps only in-frame clonotypes and omits some of them. The sample lists some 65,000 clones, approximately 91% seen once, with around 0.72% in the top ten. The data were taken from a study of stem cell transplantation in POMP-related autoinflammatory disease. Overall study results and limits: In PRAID patients, the number of distinct TRB V-J gene pairings was restricted.

Material: CD4+ T cells from PBMCs, obtained after stem cell transplantation. The receptor was derived from a human patient with POMP-related autoinflammation and immune dysregulation (PRAID). Some T cells may be provided by the graft donor.

The CDR3 loop is CASIATGRSYEQYV. The CDR3 coding sequence is TGTGCCAGCATTGCGACAGGGCGATCCTACGAGCAGTACGTC. This chain uses TRBV6-5 with TRBJ2-7; 7 bases are shared with TRBD1. The CDR3 has 14 residues. The ends lost 7 bases at V and 1 base at J; junction bases unmatched: 7. The germline CDR1 and CDR2 sequences are MNHEY and SVGAGI.